The next 21 T cell receptor beta chains were all read from a single sample in a study of CD8+CD57+ T cells in acquired aplastic anemia. Patients picked for sequencing had shown CD8+CD57+ cell expansion detected by flow cytometry. Genomic DNA acted as the template from which TCR beta VDJ combination and CDR3 sequence profiling were carried out. TCRdb processed the reads anew with MiXCR; each CDR3 protein has one entry. The data contain approximately 470,000 distinct CDR3 sequences, roughly a third of them seen just once; the ten biggest clones take up around 0.82%. Material for sequencing was sorted CD4+, CD8+, or CD8+CD57+ T cells (not recorded which) from PBMCs. The source of these receptors is a human donor with aplastic anemia.

The J gene is TRBJ1-2, the V gene TRBV15, with D perhaps TRBD1 (5 bases). Trimming shortened V by 1 base and J by 6 bases, and 12 bases separated the two germline ends. Germline-derived CDR1 and CDR2 are LNHNV and YYDKDF (reference sequence). The CDR3 is made up of 14 amino acids. The CDR3 loop is CATSRGRQWNGYTF. DNA of the CDR3: TGTGCCACCAGCAGAGGTCGACAGTGGAATGGCTACACCTTC.

Ten or more counts support this clonotype. This chain uses TRBV7-8 with TRBJ2-7, with 8 positions matching TRBD2. The CDR3 has 17 residues. With 5 bases clipped from V and 4 bases from J, the junction kept 16 bases outside the gene matches. Looked up from germline, CDR1 is SGHVS and CDR2 is FQNEAQ. The CDR3 bases are TGTGCCAGCAGCCCCACGAGAACCGGGACTAGTCCGTACGAGCAGTACTTC. This encodes CASSPTRTGTSPYEQYF.

This clonotype was recorded at least ten times. V is TRBV15 and J is TRBJ2-5; D is undetermined. V shed 3 bases and J shed 1 base, with 12 bases lying between them. Looked up from germline, CDR1 is LNHNV and CDR2 is YYDKDF (reference sequence). The CDR3 has 15 amino acids. The CDR3 sequence is CATSSSLLGQETQYF. The CDR3 region has the DNA TGTGCCACCAGCAGCAGTTTACTCGGCCAAGAGACCCAGTACTTC.

This sequence joins TRBV19 and TRBJ1-1; D ambiguous. Trimming took off 1 base at V and 1 base at J, with 10 bases between the two ends. The CDR3 loop spans 15 amino acids. Germline V gene data show CDR1 as LNHDA and CDR2 as SQIVND (reference sequence). Here the CDR3 DNA reads TGTGCCAGTAGTATAGGCGGGGATGGGAACACTGAAGCTTTCTTT. Translated, it gives CASSIGGDGNTEAFF.

The sample holds a few counts of this clonotype. The rearrangement uses TRBV6-1 and TRBJ2-5; no firm D call. CDR3 length equals 12 residues. Trimming pared 2 bases from V and 7 bases from J, leaving 8 bases between. Germline loops: CDR1 MNHNS, CDR2 SASEGT. The CDR3 is CASSESVSTQYF. In DNA form, the CDR3 reads TGTGCCAGCAGTGAATCTGTTTCGACCCAGTACTTC.

This clonotype was seen more than once but under ten times. The rearrangement links TRBV12-3 or TRBV12-4 to TRBJ1-1; tentative D call: TRBD1 (6 bases). Trimming stripped 6 bases from V and 4 bases from J, with 15 bases between. This CDR3 is 14 amino acids long. The CDR3 DNA follows: TGTGCCAGCAGGTCCGGGACACCTCCCACTGAAGCTTTCTTT. This codes for CASRSGTPPTEAFF.

The chain joins TRBV10-3 to TRBJ2-5; 7 nucleotides match TRBD2. The germline V gene has CDR1 ENHRY and CDR2 SYGVKD. The J segment lost 7 bases and the V segment lost 1 base, leaving 3 bases of the junction unmatched. The CDR3 has 13 amino acids. CDR3 region: CAISEFASGTQYF. CDR3 bases: TGTGCCATCAGTGAGTTTGCTAGCGGGACCCAGTACTTC.

This clonotype was counted between two and nine times. The rearrangement links TRBV30 to TRBJ1-2, with 8 bases identical to TRBD1. CDR1 is GTSNPN, CDR2 SVGIG, per germline (reference sequence). CDR3 size: 15 residues. The V gene end was trimmed by 2 bases and the J gene end by 2 bases; junction bases not matched to a gene: 7. CDR3 sequence: CAWSPSRTGNYGYTF. CDR3 nucleotides: TGTGCCTGGAGTCCCTCCCGGACAGGGAACTATGGCTACACCTTC. Full variable domain (remainder filled in from reference TRBV30 and TRBJ1-2): SQTIHQWPATLVQPVGSPLSLECTVEGTSNPNLYWYRQAAGRGLQLLFYSVGIGQISSEVPQNLSASRPQDRQFILSSKKLLLSDSGFYLCAWSPSRTGNYGYTFGSGTRLTVV.

The chain links TRBV29-1 to TRBJ2-7, with 10 nucleotides matching TRBD2. The germline gives CDR1 SQVTM, CDR2 ANQGSEA. The CDR3 consists of 13 residues. V dropped 5 bases and J dropped 4; count of bases not matched to a gene: 5. CDR3 sequence reads: CSVSGRVGYEQYF. The CDR3 coding sequence is TGCAGCGTTAGCGGGAGGGTCGGGTACGAGCAGTACTTC.

The chain recombines TRBV20-1 with TRBJ1-2, with D hard to call. The CDR3 sequence is 15 residues long. Trimming pared 0 bases from V and 0 bases from J, leaving 11 bases between. Per the germline V gene, CDR1 is DFQATT and CDR2 is SNEGSKA (reference sequence). The CDR3 bases are TGCAGTGCTAGAGATGGAGCGCAAGCTAACTATGGCTACACCTTC. Amino acid sequence: CSARDGAQANYGYTF.

The table lists this clonotype with a few counts. The genes are TRBV2 and TRBJ1-2; the match to TRBD1 covers 10 bases. V was clipped by 8 bases and J by 7 bases; unmatched bases: 10. The length of the CDR3 is 14 residues. Germline values: CDR1 SNHLY, CDR2 FYNNEI. CDR3 nucleotide sequence: TGTGCCAGCTCACCCACGAGGACAGGGGGTGGCTACACCTTC. Encoded protein: CASSPTRTGGGYTF.

In the case of this clonotype: No DNA is shown, since the ends of the CDR3 on it are uncertain; the CDR3 is the one TCRdb lists. The chain recombines TRBV19 with TRBJ1-1; the table gives TRBD1 as D, unverified against the DNA. CDR1 is LNHDA, CDR2 SQIVND, per germline (reference sequence). The CDR3 extends over 14 residues, inclusive of both ends. The CDR3 protein is CASSWFGKGTEAFF.

The V and J genes are TRBV6-1 and TRBJ1-2; 9 nucleotides agree with TRBD1. The V segment lost 11 bases and the J segment 2 bases; nucleotides outside the gene matches: 9. Germline V gene lookup returns CDR1 MNHNS and CDR2 SASEGT. This CDR3 spans 14 amino acids. The CDR3 spells CAAGTGKMNYGYTF. CDR3 coding DNA: TGTGCCGCCGGGACAGGGAAGATGAACTATGGCTACACCTTC.

This clonotype was detected only a few times. This chain connects TRBV18 to TRBJ1-5, with D maybe TRBD1 (6 bases). Germline V gene sequence: CDR1 KGHSH, CDR2 LQKENI. The V end lost 0 bases, the J end lost 2 bases, and 17 bases lay between the germline ends. This CDR3 spans 18 amino acids. This CDR3 reads CASSPPGQLPGGNQPQHF. The DNA of the CDR3 is TGTGCCAGCTCACCACCAGGACAGCTGCCTGGGGGCAATCAGCCCCAGCATTTT. Filled out from reference TRBV18 and TRBJ1-5, the complete variable domain reads NAGVMQNPRHLVRRRGQEARLRCSPMKGHSHVYWYRQLPEEGLKFMVYLQKENIIDESGMPKERFSAEFPKEGPSILRIQQVVRGDSAAYFCASSPPGQLPGGNQPQHFGDGTRLSIL.

Notes on this clonotype: With a much larger clone just one base away, this may be a read error. The CDR3 nucleotides read TGTGCCAGCAGGGGCGCCGGACAGGGCGGGCAGCCCCAGCATTTT. It is translated as CASRGAGQGGQPQHF. The gene calls are TRBV6-1 and TRBJ1-5; 8 nucleotides agree with TRBD1. Germline lookup yields CDR1 MNHNS and CDR2 SASEGT. The V gene end was trimmed by 6 bases and the J gene end by 7 bases; junction bases not matched to a gene: 11. The CDR3 is 15 residues long.

V usage is TRBV10-3 and J usage is TRBJ1-4; a possible D gene is TRBD1 (6 bases). With 5 bases removed from V and 7 bases from J, the gap between germline ends came to 14 bases. CDR3 length: 14 residues. Germline CDR1 ENHRY, CDR2 SYGVKD. The CDR3 region is CAISPGTLGEKLFF. Written as DNA, the CDR3 is TGTGCCATCAGTCCCGGGACATTGGGTGAAAAACTGTTTTTT.

J is TRBJ1-2 and V is TRBV14, with 8 bases that match TRBD1. The CDR3 is 18 residues long. The germline gives CDR1 SGHDN, CDR2 FVKESK. Unmatched junction bases numbered 14, after V lost 2 bases and J lost 3 bases. The CDR3 is CASSQIRRTGSMDYGYTF. In DNA, the CDR3 is TGTGCCAGCAGCCAAATAAGGAGGACAGGGAGTATGGACTATGGCTACACCTTC.

At least ten counts were recorded for this clonotype. The chain is built from TRBV7-3 and TRBJ1-1, with D perhaps TRBD1 (6 bases). The CDR3 extends over 13 amino acids. V lost 6 bases and J 5 bases, leaving 13 bases between the germline ends. CDR1 is SGHTA and CDR2 is FQGTGA in the germline V gene. The CDR3 loop is CASSSQGETEAFF. CDR3 bases: TGTGCCAGCAGTTCACAGGGCGAGACTGAAGCTTTCTTT. The variable domain in full, completed from reference TRBV7-3 and TRBJ1-1, reads GAGVSQTPSNKVTEKGKYVELRCDPISGHTALYWYRQSLGQGPEFLIYFQGTGAADDSGLPNDRFFAVRPEGSVSTLKIQRTERGDSAVYLCASSSQGETEAFFGQGTRLTVV.

This clonotype was picked up one time. The junction shows a germline mismatch at one end, possibly a read error. This rearrangement joins TRBV29-1 to TRBJ2-3, with D uncertain. The CDR3 has 16 amino acids. In germline, CDR1 is SQVTM, CDR2 ANQGSEA. The chain's CDR3 is CTRGKRCGTSTDTQYF. DNA of the CDR3: TGTACACGTGGGAAGCGCTGCGGAACTAGCACAGATACGCAGTATTTT.

The chain has TRBV24-1 and TRBJ2-1; D perhaps matches TRBD1 (5 bases). V was trimmed by 3 bases and J by 9 bases, leaving 17 bases between them. CDR3 length: 15 residues. In germline, CDR1 is KGHDR, CDR2 SFDVKD. CDR3 DNA sequence: TGTGCCACCAGTGATGGGGCTTACTCCTACGGTGAGCAGTTCTTC. It codes for CATSDGAYSYGEQFF.

Of note for this clonotype: Since a much larger clone is just one base distant, this may be a read error. CDR3 in DNA: TGTGCCACCAGATCGATTGGGGGTAACTATGGCTACACCTTC. Protein sequence: CATRSIGGNYGYTF. This chain links TRBV15 with TRBJ1-2, with TRBD1 as a possible D gene (5 bases). CDR3 length: 14 residues. Germline V gives CDR1 LNHNV, CDR2 YYDKDF (reference sequence). V was shortened by 6 bases and J by 1 base, with 12 bases between the two germline ends.